A selection of T cell receptor beta chains follows, all from one sample in a study of blood T cell repertoires in COVID-19. Some clones are missing from TCRdb's copy, which holds only in-frame ones; the method was immunoSEQ multiplex PCR. Of about 160,000 clones listed, roughly 80% are singletons. The sequencing sample was made of peripheral blood. The receptors were gathered from a woman between 40 and 55 years old with COVID-19, enrolled during active disease. Both conserved end residues are part of each CDR3. A D gene is named only where the DNA matches it firmly. Not all rows give a size; the values are once, few, many and, for expanded clones, a class.

TRBD2	TRBV24-1	TRBJ2-1	once	TGTGCCACCAGTGACCGGACTAGCGGAGCCTACAATGAGCAGTTCTTC	CATSDRTSGAYNEQFF
-	TRBV5-1	TRBJ2-1	-	TGCGCCAGCAGCTTAGACAACAATGAGCAGTTCTTC	CASSLDNNEQFF
-	TRBV18	TRBJ1-1	-	TGTGCCAGCTCACCACTGTTCGAAGGGGTGAACACTGAAGCTTTCTTT	CASSPLFEGVNTEAFF
-	TRBV29-1	TRBJ1-2	-	TGCAGCGTTGGGGCCTCACGGGGCTACACCTTC	CSVGASRGYTF
TRBD2	TRBV6-5	TRBJ2-1	-	TGTGCCAGCAGTTACCCGAGCGGGGTTACCTACAATGAGCAGTTCTTC	CASSYPSGVTYNEQFF
TRBD2	TRBV7-8	TRBJ2-1	few	TGTGCCAGCAGCTTATTGGTAGCGGGGCCCTCCTACAATGAGCAGTTCTTC	CASSLLVAGPSYNEQFF
TRBD2	TRBV9	TRBJ2-1	-	TGTGCCAGCAGCGTAGGTAGCGGGAGGCTGGATGAGCAGTTCTTC	CASSVGSGRLDEQFF
-	TRBV11-2	TRBJ2-7	-	TGTGCCAGCAGCTTAGATTCGGTTATTACCGAGCAGTACTTC	CASSLDSVITEQYF
TRBD2	TRBV15	TRBJ2-7	-	TGTGCCACCAGCAGAGGACGGACTAGCGGGAGCTCCTACGAGCAGTACTTC	CATSRGRTSGSSYEQYF
TRBD2	TRBV14	TRBJ2-7	-	TGTGCCAGCAGCTCGGGGAGCGGGGCCTCCTACGAGCAGTACTTC	CASSSGSGASYEQYF
-	TRBV7-6	TRBJ2-2	-	TGTGCCAGCAGCTTAGGCACTCTTAACACCGGGGAGCTGTTTTTT	CASSLGTLNTGELFF
TRBD1	TRBV19	TRBJ1-3	-	TGTGCCAGTCGGGACAGGGCGGGTGGAAACACCATATATTTT	CASRDRAGGNTIYF
-	TRBV7-8	TRBJ1-5	-	TGTGCCAGCAGCTTGGGGAGTTATAGCAATCAGCCCCAGCATTTT	CASSLGSYSNQPQHF
TRBD2	TRBV27	TRBJ2-1	-	TGTGCCAGCAGTTTATTAGCGGGAGGCTCCTACAATGAGCAGTTCTTC	CASSLLAGGSYNEQFF
-	TRBV19	TRBJ2-5	-	TGTGCCAGTAGTCCGACAAAAGAGACCCAGTACTTC	CASSPTKETQYF
TRBD1	TRBV14	TRBJ2-2	-	TGTGCCAGCAGCCAACCGGGACAGGGAGAAACCGGGGAGCTGTTTTTT	CASSQPGQGETGELFF
-	TRBV6-5	TRBJ2-3	few	TGTGCCAGCAGCCTACAGGGCGTCACAGATACGCAGTATTTT	CASSLQGVTDTQYF
-	TRBV7-9	TRBJ1-2	-	TGTGCCAGCAGCCCGGGAGGCCCTAACTATGGCTACACCTTC	CASSPGGPNYGYTF
-	TRBV6-5	TRBJ1-2	-	TGTGCCAGCAGTCCCGGGACACTCTCCAATGGCTACACCTTC	CASSPGTLSNGYTF
TRBD2	TRBV6-1	TRBJ2-2	-	TGTGCCAGCAGTGAAAGCGGGAGGACCCGGGAGCTGTTTTTT	CASSESGRTRELFF
-	TRBV24-1	TRBJ2-3	-	TGTGCCACCAGTGATTGGGGCCGAGATACGCAGTATTTT	CATSDWGRDTQYF
TRBD1	TRBV7-9	TRBJ1-3	-	TGTGCCAGCAGCTGGGGACAGCAAATCTCTGGAAACACCATATATTTT	CASSWGQQISGNTIYF
-	TRBV28	TRBJ1-5	-	TGTGCCAGCAGTTTAGTCCCGAGGCGTCAGCCCCAGCATTTT	CASSLVPRRQPQHF
-	TRBV9	TRBJ1-5	few	TGTGCCAGCAGCGTATCGAGCAATCAGCCCCAGCATTTT	CASSVSSNQPQHF
-	TRBV2	TRBJ2-3	-	TGTGCCAGCAGTGAAGCGGAGGTAGATACGCAGTATTTT	CASSEAEVDTQYF
TRBD2	TRBV6-5	TRBJ2-5	few	TGTGCCAGCGTCGGGGGAGGGGAGACCCAGTACTTC	CASVGGGETQYF
-	TRBV29-1	TRBJ1-1	-	TGCAGCGTTGCGACAGGGAACACTGAAGCTTTCTTT	CSVATGNTEAFF
TRBD1	TRBV4-1	TRBJ2-2	-	TGCGCCAGCACCAAACGGGGGACAGGGGCCACCGGGGAGCTGTTTTTT	CASTKRGTGATGELFF
TRBD1	TRBV6-5	TRBJ2-5	-	TGTGCCAGCATCCGGGCAGGGGGTGAGACCCAGTACTTC	CASIRAGGETQYF
-	TRBV6-6	TRBJ1-5	-	TGTGCCAGCAGCCCAATGGGAGGGATGAATCAGCCCCAGCATTTT	CASSPMGGMNQPQHF
TRBD1	TRBV6-4	TRBJ2-3	-	TGTGCCAGCAGTGACTCGTTTACAGGGGGTCCAGATACGCAGTATTTT	CASSDSFTGGPDTQYF
TRBD2	TRBV28	TRBJ2-7	-	TGTGTGGCGGGAGGGACCTACGAGCAGTACTTC	CVAGGTYEQYF
TRBD1	TRBV6-5	TRBJ1-1	-	TGTGCCAGCAGACGGGACAGTCTGAACACTGAAGCTTTCTTT	CASRRDSLNTEAFF
-	TRBV7-3	TRBJ2-1	-	TGTGCCAGCAGCTTACCAGAATCACTTGCGGATGAGCAGTTCTTC	CASSLPESLADEQFF
TRBD2	TRBV27	TRBJ2-7	-	TGTGCCAGCAGTTTATCGGCGGGGGAGAAGGCTATCGAGCAGTACTTC	CASSLSAGEKAIEQYF
TRBD1	TRBV4-2	TRBJ1-1	few	TGTGCCAGCAGCCAAGAATCAGGCCGGACAGGGGGGATGAACACTGAAGCTTTCTTT	CASSQESGRTGGMNTEAFF
-	TRBV6-2/TRBV6-3	TRBJ1-2	-	TGTGCCAGCAGTTACCCGACAGCCCTCTATGGCTACACCTTC	CASSYPTALYGYTF
-	TRBV11-1	TRBJ1-1	-	TGTGCCAGCAGCTTATTTCCCGACACTGAAGCTTTCTTT	CASSLFPDTEAFF
TRBD1	TRBV27	TRBJ1-5	-	TGTGCCAGCAGCCCCTTTCGGACAGGAACGCGACCCCAGCATTTT	CASSPFRTGTRPQHF
TRBD2	TRBV29-1	TRBJ2-2	-	TGCAGCGTGCGACTAGCGGGAGTTTCCACCGGGGAGCTGTTTTTT	CSVRLAGVSTGELFF
-	TRBV6-5	TRBJ2-2	-	TGTGCCAGCAGACCTGATCCCCGGACCGGGGAGCTGTTTTTT	CASRPDPRTGELFF
-	TRBV13	TRBJ2-7	-	TGTGCCAGCAGACCATCGAAGATGAGCTACGAGCAGTACTTC	CASRPSKMSYEQYF
-	TRBV7-6	TRBJ2-1	-	TGTGCCAGCAGCTTAGATGGGCCAGGCCGCAATGAGCAGTTCTTC	CASSLDGPGRNEQFF
TRBD1	TRBV4-1	TRBJ1-4	-	TGCGCCAGCAGCCCGACAGGGACCACTAATGAAAAACTGTTTTTT	CASSPTGTTNEKLFF
-	TRBV28	TRBJ1-2	-	TGTGCCAGCAGTTTAATGAGGTTCTATGGCTACACCTTC	CASSLMRFYGYTF
-	TRBV30	TRBJ2-2	-	TGTGCCTTCCCCCAGGGGCTGGGGAACACCGGGGAGCTGTTTTTT	CAFPQGLGNTGELFF
TRBD2	TRBV18	TRBJ2-1	-	TGTGCCAGCTCACCAACTAGCGGGTCCTACAATGAGCAGTTCTTC	CASSPTSGSYNEQFF
-	TRBV5-1	TRBJ2-5	-	TGCGCCAGCAAGGGGGGGGGCCTCTCTGCTCAAGAGACCCAGTACTTC	CASKGGGLSAQETQYF
-	TRBV5-4	TRBJ1-1	-	TGTGCCAGCAGCCCGCGGAACACTGAAGCTTTCTTT	CASSPRNTEAFF
TRBD2	TRBV28	TRBJ2-3	-	TGTGCCAGCAGTTCTAGCGGACTAGCGGCCACAGATACGCAGTATTTT	CASSSSGLAATDTQYF
TRBD2	TRBV11-3	TRBJ2-5	-	TGTGCCAGCAGCTTCAGGGAGGGAGAGACCCAGTACTTC	CASSFREGETQYF
-	TRBV18	TRBJ2-1	-	TGTGCCGCGGGGAGCTCCTACAATGAGCAGTTCTTC	CAAGSSYNEQFF
-	TRBV7-2	TRBJ2-7	-	TGTGCCAGCAGCTTAGTAGGAAGGGGAACCACCTACGAGCAGTACTTC	CASSLVGRGTTYEQYF
-	TRBV4-2	TRBJ1-1	-	TGTGCCAGCAGCCATGGTAGGACAGAAAAGATGAACACTGAAGCTTTCTTT	CASSHGRTEKMNTEAFF